Below are 11 T cell receptor beta chains sequenced from a single sample in a study of blood T cell repertoires in COVID-19. Generated by immunoSEQ multiplex PCR, the TCRdb table keeps only in-frame clones and is missing some. Seen here are approximately 240,000 clones, roughly nine tenths observed once, and the top ten hold about 6.3%. The specimen was PBMCs or T cells enriched from blood (not recorded which). The receptors here all came from a woman aged 30 to 39 with acute COVID-19.

J is TRBJ1-3 and V is TRBV18; weak D call: TRBD1 (5 bases). Trimming removed 6 bases at V and 0 bases at J, with 12 bases between. Germline V lookup: CDR1 KGHSH, CDR2 LQKENI. CDR3 length equals 15 residues. The CDR3 protein is CASSPIGDSGNTIYF. The CDR3 DNA reads TGTGCCAGCTCTCCCATAGGGGACTCTGGAAACACCATATATTTT. Complete variable domain (other parts from reference TRBV18 and TRBJ1-3): NAGVMQNPRHLVRRRGQEARLRCSPMKGHSHVYWYRQLPEEGLKFMVYLQKENIIDESGMPKERFSAEFPKEGPSILRIQQVVRGDSAAYFCASSPIGDSGNTIYFGEGSWLTVV.

The V call is TRBV6-2 or TRBV6-3, the J call TRBJ2-7, with a possible D match to TRBD2 (6 bases). The CDR3 is 12 residues long. Deletions cut 0 bases from V and 6 bases from J, with 6 bases between. CDR1 is MNHEY, CDR2 SVGEGT, per germline. CDR3 region: CASSYSGGEQYF. The CDR3 DNA sequence: TGTGCCAGCAGTTACTCGGGAGGCGAGCAGTACTTC.

This clone came up a few times. The genes are TRBV7-9 and TRBJ2-1, with 9 bases that match TRBD2. CDR3 size: 14 residues. Germline-derived CDR1 and CDR2 are SEHNR and FQNEAQ (reference sequence). The J segment lost 7 bases and the V segment lost 6 bases, leaving 7 bases of the junction unmatched. The CDR3 region is CASRTSGSGNEQFF. CDR3 coding DNA: TGTGCCAGCAGGACTAGCGGTTCGGGTAATGAGCAGTTCTTC.

The chain uses TRBV28 and TRBJ2-3; 10 bases align to TRBD2. Germline V gene sequence: CDR1 MDHEN, CDR2 SYDVKM. V shed 2 bases, J shed 2 bases, and the junction held 10 bases outside the gene matches. CDR3 length equals 18 residues. This CDR3 is CASSLPILAGTDTDTQYF. CDR3 bases: TGTGCCAGCAGTTTACCCATACTAGCGGGGACCGACACAGATACGCAGTATTTT.

This rearrangement joins TRBV7-8 to TRBJ2-2; perhaps TRBD1 as D (5 bases). The CDR3 spans 18 residues. CDR1 and CDR2 from the germline V gene are SGHVS and FQNEAQ. The germline V and J ends were trimmed by 2 bases and 4 bases, with 20 bases remaining between them. The CDR3 protein is CASSLQVVRAARTGELFF. The CDR3 DNA reads TGTGCCAGCAGCTTACAAGTAGTCAGGGCTGCCCGCACCGGGGAGCTGTTTTTT.

V is TRBV20-1 and J is TRBJ1-2; the match to TRBD1 covers 8 bases. J lost 4 bases, V lost 3 bases, and 13 bases had no gene match. The CDR3 spans 16 residues. Per germline, CDR1 DFQATT and CDR2 SNEGSKA (reference sequence). CDR3 nucleotides: TGCAGTGCTAGTTTCGGGGACAGGAGAACCCCCTATGGCTACACCTTC. This translates into CSASFGDRRTPYGYTF.

The genes are TRBV19 and TRBJ1-1, with 10 bases matching TRBD1. This CDR3 is built from 18 residues. With V trimmed by 5 bases and J by 5 bases, 17 bases remained unmatched. The germline V gene has CDR1 LNHDA and CDR2 SQIVND (reference sequence). The CDR3 sequence: CASSPSPRTGGGRTEAFF. CDR3 nucleotides: TGTGCCAGTAGTCCCTCCCCGCGGACAGGGGGAGGACGAACTGAAGCTTTCTTT.

The chain recombines TRBV28 with TRBJ1-3, with a weak D call TRBD1 (5 bases). Per germline, CDR1 MDHEN and CDR2 SYDVKM. This CDR3 contains 16 residues. Trimming cost V 1 base and J 2 bases, with 12 bases left between them. The CDR3 region has the DNA TGTGCCAGCAGTTTATCTCCCCAGGGAACTGGAAACACCATATATTTT. Its protein is CASSLSPQGTGNTIYF. Drawing the rest from reference TRBV28 and TRBJ1-3, the complete variable domain is DVKVTQSSRYLVKRTGEKVFLECVQDMDHENMFWYRQDPGLGLRLIYFSYDVKMKEKGDIPEGYSVSREKKERFSLILESASTNQTSMYLCASSLSPQGTGNTIYFGEGSWLTVV.

The rearrangement uses TRBV7-3 and TRBJ2-1; 9 bases map to TRBD1. J lost 6 bases, V lost 6 bases, and 9 bases had no gene match. Germline-derived CDR1 and CDR2 are SGHTA and FQGTGA. The CDR3 totals 15 residues. As DNA, the CDR3 is TGTGCCAGCAGGGATGGACAGGGGAGGATCAATGAGCAGTTCTTC. It codes for CASRDGQGRINEQFF.

J is TRBJ1-2 and V is TRBV6-5; 8 bases line up with TRBD1. The trim removed 0 bases at V and 4 bases at J, leaving 4 bases unmatched. The CDR3 has 15 amino acids. Germline CDR1 and CDR2: MNHEY and SVGAGI. Here the CDR3 DNA reads TGTGCCAGCAGTTACTCAACAGGGGGTCGCTATGGCTACACCTTC. It specifies CASSYSTGGRYGYTF.

The CDR3 sequence is CATSGQGTDTQYF. DNA of the CDR3: TGTGCCACCAGCGGACAGGGCACAGATACGCAGTATTTT. The V and J genes are TRBV18 and TRBJ2-3; 7 bases map to TRBD1. With V trimmed by 10 bases and J by 1 base, 5 bases remained unmatched. The CDR3 runs 13 residues. Germline CDR1 KGHSH, CDR2 LQKENI.